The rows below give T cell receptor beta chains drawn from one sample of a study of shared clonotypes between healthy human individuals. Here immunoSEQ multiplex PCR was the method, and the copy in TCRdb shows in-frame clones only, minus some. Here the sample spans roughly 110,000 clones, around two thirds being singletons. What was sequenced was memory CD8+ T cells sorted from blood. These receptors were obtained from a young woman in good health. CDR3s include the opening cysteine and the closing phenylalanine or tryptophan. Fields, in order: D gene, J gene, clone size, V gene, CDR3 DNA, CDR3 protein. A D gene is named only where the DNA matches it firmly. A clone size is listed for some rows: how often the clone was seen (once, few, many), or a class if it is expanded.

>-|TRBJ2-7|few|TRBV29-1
TGCAGCGTTGAATTTCGTGAACCCTACGAGCAGTACTTC
CSVEFREPYEQYF
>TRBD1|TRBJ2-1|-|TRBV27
TGTGCCAGCAGTCCCCTTTCGGTGATGGCAGGGGGTTTCAATGAGCAGTTCTTC
CASSPLSVMAGGFNEQFF
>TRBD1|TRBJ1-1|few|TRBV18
TGTGCCAGCTCACCCCAGGGGGCCGGCACTGAAGCTTTCTTT
CASSPQGAGTEAFF
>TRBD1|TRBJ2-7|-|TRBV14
TGTGCCATCATCGACAGGGAGAACTACGAGCAGTACTTC
CAIIDRENYEQYF
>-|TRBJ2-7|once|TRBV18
TGTGCCAGCTCAGGAGACAGGCCAACCTACGAGCAGTACTTC
CASSGDRPTYEQYF
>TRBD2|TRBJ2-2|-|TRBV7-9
TGTGCCGGGCGGGGGGAGATCACCGGGGAGCTGTTTTTT
CAGRGEITGELFF
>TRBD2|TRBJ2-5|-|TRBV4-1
TGCGCCAGCAGCCAGGCCTCCAAGCTAGCGGGGGGCCAAGAGACCCAGTACTTC
CASSQASKLAGGQETQYF
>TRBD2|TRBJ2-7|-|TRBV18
TGTGCCAGCTCACCGTCCGTCCGGGGGGGAGCCTACGAGCAGTACTTC
CASSPSVRGGAYEQYF
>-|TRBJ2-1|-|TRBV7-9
TGTGCCAGCAGCACTACCTCCTACAATGAGCAGTTCTTC
CASSTTSYNEQFF
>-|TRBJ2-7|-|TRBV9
TGTGCCAGCAGCGTCGAGCCGGAGGGTTGGTACGAGCAGTACTTC
CASSVEPEGWYEQYF
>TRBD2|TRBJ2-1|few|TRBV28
TGTGCCAGCACCCCACTAGCGGGAGATTCCACGTGGTACAATGAGCAGTTCTTC
CASTPLAGDSTWYNEQFF
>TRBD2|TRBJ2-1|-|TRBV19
TGTGCCAGTAGGCCCCCGGCTAGCGGGAGGCCCCGGGGGGATGAGCAGTTCTTC
CASRPPASGRPRGDEQFF
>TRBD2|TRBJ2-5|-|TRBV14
TGTGCCAGCAGCCACCTGCGGGGGGACCAAGAGACCCAGTACTTC
CASSHLRGDQETQYF
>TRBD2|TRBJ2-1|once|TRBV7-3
TGTGCCAGCAGCGCCAGAAAGGGTAGCGGGGCTTCCTACAATGAGCAGTTCTTC
CASSARKGSGASYNEQFF
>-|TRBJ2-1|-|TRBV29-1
TGCAGCGCGGGGAACAATGAGCAGTTCTTC
CSAGNNEQFF
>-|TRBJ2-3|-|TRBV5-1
TGCGCCAGCAGCTTGGAACAGCTCACAGATACGCAGTATTTT
CASSLEQLTDTQYF
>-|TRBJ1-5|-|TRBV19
TGTGCCAGTAGTATTTCCTCGGGGCTGGGGCCCCAGCATTTT
CASSISSGLGPQHF
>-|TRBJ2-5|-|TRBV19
TGTGCCAGTACTGACGGGACCCAAGAGACCCAGTACTTC
CASTDGTQETQYF
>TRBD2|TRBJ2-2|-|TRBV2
TGTGCCGTGACGGGACTAGCGGGCTTTGGGACCGGGGAGCTGTTTTTT
CAVTGLAGFGTGELFF
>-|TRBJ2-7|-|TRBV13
TGTGCCAGCAGCTTTGGGTGGACCTACGAGCAGTACTTC
CASSFGWTYEQYF
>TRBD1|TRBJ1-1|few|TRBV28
TGTGCCAGCAGTCCGGGACAGGGTAGTCTTGGGGCTTTCTTT
CASSPGQGSLGAFF
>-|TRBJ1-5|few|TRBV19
TGTGCCAGTAGTCGTGGTCGGTTCTATAGCAATCAGCCCCAGCATTTT
CASSRGRFYSNQPQHF
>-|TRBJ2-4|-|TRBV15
TGTGCCACCAGCAGGGACTTAAAGAGGATTGAGGCCAAAAACATTCAGTACTTC
CATSRDLKRIEAKNIQYF
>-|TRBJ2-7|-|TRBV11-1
TGTGCCAGCAGCTCGACAGGATACGAGCAGTACTTC
CASSSTGYEQYF
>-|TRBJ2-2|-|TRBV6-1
TGTGCCAGCAGTGAAGCGGGAGACACCGGGGAGCTGTTTTTT
CASSEAGDTGELFF
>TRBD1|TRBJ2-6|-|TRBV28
TGTGCCAGCAGGCCGGGACAGGGTATCTCTGGGGCCAACGTCCTGACTTTC
CASRPGQGISGANVLTF
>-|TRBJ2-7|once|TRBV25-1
TGTGCCAGCAGTGTAGGAGGGATGCTGGGGGAGCAGTACTTC
CASSVGGMLGEQYF
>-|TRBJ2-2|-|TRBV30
TGTGCCTGGACCCGTAGGGGCAGGGAGACCGGGGAGCTGTTTTTT
CAWTRRGRETGELFF
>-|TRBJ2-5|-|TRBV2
TGTGCCAGCTCGGACAACCTGTACCAAGAGACCCAGTACTTC
CASSDNLYQETQYF
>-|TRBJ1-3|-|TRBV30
TGTGCCTGGAGTGGGAGTTTGTTGAGCTCTGGAAACACCATATATTTT
CAWSGSLLSSGNTIYF
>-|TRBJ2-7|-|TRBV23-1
TGCGCCAGCAGTCGACTCCCCGCGGGGTTCGTGCACTCCTACGAGCAGTACTTC
CASSRLPAGFVHSYEQYF
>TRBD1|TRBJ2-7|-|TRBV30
TGTGCCTGGAGCACAGGGGGCCACGAGCAGTACTTC
CAWSTGGHEQYF
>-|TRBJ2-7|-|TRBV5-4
TGTGCCAGCAGCTTGTGGCCCCCCGGATACCCCTACGAGCAGTACTTC
CASSLWPPGYPYEQYF
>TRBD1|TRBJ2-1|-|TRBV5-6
TGTGCCAGCAGCTTGGGGGACAGGGCCTACAATGAGCAGTTCTTC
CASSLGDRAYNEQFF
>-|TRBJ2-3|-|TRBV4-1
TGCGCCAGCACCCCAAGCCTTGGCCGCCGCACAGATACGCAGTATTTT
CASTPSLGRRTDTQYF
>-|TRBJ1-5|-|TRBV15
TGTGCCACCAGCAGAGGGGACATAAATCAGCCCCAGCATTTT
CATSRGDINQPQHF
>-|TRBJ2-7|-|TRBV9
TGTGCCAGCAGCCAAACAGCCTCAGGGACCTACGAGCAGTACTTC
CASSQTASGTYEQYF
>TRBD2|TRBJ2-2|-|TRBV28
TGTGCCAGCAGTTCTTGGACTAGCGCCAACACCGGGGAGCTGTTTTTT
CASSSWTSANTGELFF
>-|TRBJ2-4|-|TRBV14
TGTGCCAGCAGCCACCTCTTGAGGTGGGGGTCCGGGGCCAAAAACATTCAGTACTTC
CASSHLLRWGSGAKNIQYF
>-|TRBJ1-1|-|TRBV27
TGTGCCAGCAGGGAGGACGGACTAGATGAAGCTTTCTTT
CASREDGLDEAFF
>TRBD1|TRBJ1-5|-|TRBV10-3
TGTGCCATCAGTGAACAGGGGATTAGGCAGCCCCAGCATTTT
CAISEQGIRQPQHF
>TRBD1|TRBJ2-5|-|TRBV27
TGTGCCATCCAGGCCCGAGACAGGGATCAAGTTCAGGGAGAGACCCAGTACTTC
CAIQARDRDQVQGETQYF
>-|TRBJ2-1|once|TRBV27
TGTGCCAGCAGCTACAGGGCTCCCTACAATGAGCAGTTCTTC
CASSYRAPYNEQFF
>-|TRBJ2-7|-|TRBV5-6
TGTGCCAGCAGCACCACCATCCGGGGACGCTACGAGCAGTACTTC
CASSTTIRGRYEQYF
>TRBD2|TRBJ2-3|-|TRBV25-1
TGTGCCAGCAGTGAATCTCGACTAGCGGACACAGATACGCAGTATTTT
CASSESRLADTDTQYF
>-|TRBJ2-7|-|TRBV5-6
TGTGCCAGCAGCCTGGACGACTACGAGCAGTACTTC
CASSLDDYEQYF
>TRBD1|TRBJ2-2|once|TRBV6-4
TGTGCCAGCAGCCAAGGGACAGGGAACACCGGGGAGCTGTTTTTT
CASSQGTGNTGELFF
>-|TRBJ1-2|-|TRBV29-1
TGCAGCGTTGAAGACTCAAACGGGGGCTACACCTTC
CSVEDSNGGYTF
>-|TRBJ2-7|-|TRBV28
TGTGCCAGCGGCCTCGGCCACGAGCAGTACTTC
CASGLGHEQYF
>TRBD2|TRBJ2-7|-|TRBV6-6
TGTGCCAGCAGGGCGACTAGCGAGGCCTACGAGCAGTACTTC
CASRATSEAYEQYF
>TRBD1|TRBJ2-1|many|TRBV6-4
TGTGCCAGCAGTGACAGGGACAGCAATGAGCAGTTCTTC
CASSDRDSNEQFF
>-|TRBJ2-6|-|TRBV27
TGTGCCAGCAGATCAGGGGATGTCTCTGGGGCCAACGTCCTGACTTTC
CASRSGDVSGANVLTF
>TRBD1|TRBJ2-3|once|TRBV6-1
TGTGCCAGCAGGGACAGGGTCACAGATACGCAGTATTTT
CASRDRVTDTQYF